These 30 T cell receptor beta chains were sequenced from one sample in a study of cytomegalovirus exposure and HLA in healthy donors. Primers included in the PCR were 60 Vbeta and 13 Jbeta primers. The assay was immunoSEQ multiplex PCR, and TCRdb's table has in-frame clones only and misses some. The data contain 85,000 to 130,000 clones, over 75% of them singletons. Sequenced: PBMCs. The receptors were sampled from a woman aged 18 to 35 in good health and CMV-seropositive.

CDR3 region: CATDPTGELFF. CDR3 bases: TGTGCCACAGACCCCACCGGGGAGCTGTTTTTT. V and J are TRBV30 and TRBJ2-2; D gene unclear. Germline V gene lookup returns CDR1 GTSNPN and CDR2 SVGIG (reference sequence). The CDR3 spans 11 residues. V was clipped by 8 bases and J by 4 bases, with 8 bases between them.

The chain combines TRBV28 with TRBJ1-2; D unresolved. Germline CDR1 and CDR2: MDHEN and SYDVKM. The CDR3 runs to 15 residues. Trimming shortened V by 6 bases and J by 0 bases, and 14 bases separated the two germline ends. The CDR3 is CASRIPSGTNYGYTF. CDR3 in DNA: TGTGCCAGCAGAATTCCCAGTGGTACTAACTATGGCTACACCTTC.

The CDR3 sequence: CASSLDSIYEQYF. CDR3 nucleotide sequence: TGTGCCAGCAGTTTGGACAGTATCTACGAGCAGTACTTC. V and J are TRBV2 and TRBJ2-7; possibly TRBD1 for D (6 bases). This CDR3 is built from 13 residues. V gave up 5 bases and J gave up 3 bases, with 11 bases separating them. Germline loops: CDR1 SNHLY, CDR2 FYNNEI.

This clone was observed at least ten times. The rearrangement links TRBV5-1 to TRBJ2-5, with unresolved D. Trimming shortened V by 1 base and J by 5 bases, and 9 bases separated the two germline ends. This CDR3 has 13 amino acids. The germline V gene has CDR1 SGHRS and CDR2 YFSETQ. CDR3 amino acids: CASSLITGETQYF. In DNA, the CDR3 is TGCGCCAGCAGCTTGATTACCGGGGAGACCCAGTACTTC. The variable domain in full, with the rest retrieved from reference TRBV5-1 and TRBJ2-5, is KAGVTQTPRYLIKTRGQQVTLSCSPISGHRSVSWYQQTPGQGLQFLFEYFSETQRNKGNFPGRFSGRQFSNSRSEMNVSTLELGDSALYLCASSLITGETQYFGPGTRLLVL.

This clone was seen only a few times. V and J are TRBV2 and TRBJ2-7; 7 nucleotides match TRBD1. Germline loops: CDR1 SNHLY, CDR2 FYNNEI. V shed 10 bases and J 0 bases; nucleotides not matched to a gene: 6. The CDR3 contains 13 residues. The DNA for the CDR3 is TGTGCCAACCACCGGGACAGCTCCTACGAGCAGTACTTC. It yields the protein CANHRDSSYEQYF. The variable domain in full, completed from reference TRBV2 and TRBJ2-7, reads EPEVTQTPSHQVTQMGQEVILRCVPISNHLYFYWYRQILGQKVEFLVSFYNNEISEKSEIFDDQFSVERPDGSNFTLKIRSTKLEDSAMYFCANHRDSSYEQYFGPGTRLTVT.

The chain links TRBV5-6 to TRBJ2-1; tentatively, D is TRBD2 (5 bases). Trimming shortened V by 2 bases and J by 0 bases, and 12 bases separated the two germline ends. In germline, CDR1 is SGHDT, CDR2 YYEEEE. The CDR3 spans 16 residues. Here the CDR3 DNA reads TGTGCCAGCAGCTTCGGGGTAGGGAGCTCCTACAATGAGCAGTTCTTC. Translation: CASSFGVGSSYNEQFF.

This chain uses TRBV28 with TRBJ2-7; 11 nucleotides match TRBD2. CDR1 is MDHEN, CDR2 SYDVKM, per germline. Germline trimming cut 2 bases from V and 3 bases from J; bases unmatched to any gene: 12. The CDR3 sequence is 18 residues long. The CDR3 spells CASSLISGSSGRVYEQYF. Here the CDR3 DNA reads TGTGCCAGCAGTTTAATTTCAGGGAGTAGCGGGAGGGTCTACGAGCAGTACTTC.

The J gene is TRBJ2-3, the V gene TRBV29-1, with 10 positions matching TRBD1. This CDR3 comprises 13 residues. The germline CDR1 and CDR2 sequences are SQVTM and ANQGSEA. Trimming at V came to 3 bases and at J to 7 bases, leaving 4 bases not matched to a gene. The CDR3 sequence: CSVEGQGWNTQYF. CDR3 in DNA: TGCAGCGTTGAGGGACAGGGGTGGAATACGCAGTATTTT.

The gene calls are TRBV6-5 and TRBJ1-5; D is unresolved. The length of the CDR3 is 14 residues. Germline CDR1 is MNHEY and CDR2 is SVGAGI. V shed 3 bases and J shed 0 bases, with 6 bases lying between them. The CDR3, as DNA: TGTGCCAGCAGTTATGGCGGTAGCAATCAGCCCCAGCATTTT. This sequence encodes CASSYGGSNQPQHF.

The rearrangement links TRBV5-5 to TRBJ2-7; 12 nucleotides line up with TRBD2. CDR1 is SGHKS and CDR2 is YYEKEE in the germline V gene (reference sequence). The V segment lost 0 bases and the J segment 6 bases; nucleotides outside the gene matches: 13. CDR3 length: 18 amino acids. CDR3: CASSLANSGLAGHGEQYF. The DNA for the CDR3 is TGTGCCAGCAGCTTGGCGAACTCGGGACTAGCGGGCCACGGCGAGCAGTACTTC.

CDR3 in DNA: TGCGCCAGCAGCCCCCCGGGACTAGCGGGAGCCGAGCAGTACTTC. It is translated as CASSPPGLAGAEQYF. The chain joins TRBV5-1 to TRBJ2-7; 14 positions match TRBD2. Germline values: CDR1 SGHRS, CDR2 YFSETQ. The CDR3 loop spans 15 amino acids. V lost 4 bases to trimming and J lost 6 bases; unmatched junction nucleotides: 6.

The CDR3 protein is CASSFPFTEAFF. The CDR3 DNA reads TGTGCCAGCAGCTTTCCCTTCACTGAAGCTTTCTTT. J is TRBJ1-1 and V is TRBV7-9; the D is unclear. Germline V gene data show CDR1 as SEHNR and CDR2 as FQNEAQ (reference sequence). CDR3 length equals 12 residues. Trimming left V 3 bases short and J 4 bases short, with 6 bases between.

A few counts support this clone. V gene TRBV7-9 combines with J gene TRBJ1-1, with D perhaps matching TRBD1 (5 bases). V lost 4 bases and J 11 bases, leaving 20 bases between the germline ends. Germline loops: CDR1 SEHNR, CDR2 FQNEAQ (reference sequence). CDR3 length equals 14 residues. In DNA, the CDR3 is TGTGCCAGCAGCTCGGTGGGGGGGAGGGGTGGTGCTTTCTTT. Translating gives CASSSVGGRGGAFF.

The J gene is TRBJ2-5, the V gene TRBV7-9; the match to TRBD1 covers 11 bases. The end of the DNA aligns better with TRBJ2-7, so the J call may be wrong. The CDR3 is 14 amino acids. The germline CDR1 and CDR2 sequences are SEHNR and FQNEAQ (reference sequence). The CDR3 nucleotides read TGTGCCAGCAGCTTAGGGGACAGGGGGTACGAGCAGTACTTC. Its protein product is CASSLGDRGYEQYF.

CDR3 amino acids: CASSPDRNRLFF. DNA for the CDR3: TGTGCCAGCTCACCTGACAGGAATAGACTGTTTTTT. The chain couples TRBV18 to TRBJ1-4, with D tentatively TRBD1 (6 bases). Per the germline V gene, CDR1 is KGHSH and CDR2 is LQKENI. Trimming took off 3 bases at V and 13 bases at J, with 12 bases between the two ends. The CDR3 is made up of 12 amino acids.

CDR3 nucleotide sequence: TGTGCCAGCAGCCCAGCAGGGAACTATGGCTACACCTTC. It codes for CASSPAGNYGYTF. The chain carries TRBV9 and TRBJ1-2, with D possibly being TRBD1 (5 bases). Trimming removed 4 bases at V and 2 bases at J, with 9 bases between. Germline lookup yields CDR1 SGDLS and CDR2 YYNGEE. The CDR3 is made up of 13 amino acids.

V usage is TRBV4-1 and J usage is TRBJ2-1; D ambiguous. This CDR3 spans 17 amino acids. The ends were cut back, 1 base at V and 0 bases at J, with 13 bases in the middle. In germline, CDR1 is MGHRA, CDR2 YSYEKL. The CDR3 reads CASSQVRSTSSYNEQFF. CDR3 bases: TGCGCCAGCAGCCAAGTCCGTAGCACCAGCTCCTACAATGAGCAGTTCTTC.

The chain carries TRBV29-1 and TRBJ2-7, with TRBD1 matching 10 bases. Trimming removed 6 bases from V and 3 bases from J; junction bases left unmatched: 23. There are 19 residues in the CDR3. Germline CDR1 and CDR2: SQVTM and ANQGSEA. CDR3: CSVGGGGGTGATFDYEQYF. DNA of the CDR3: TGCAGCGTCGGGGGGGGAGGGGGGACAGGGGCCACGTTCGACTACGAGCAGTACTTC.

The DNA of the CDR3 is TGTGCCAGCAGCGCATCGACAGGGCTTGAGCAGTACTTC. This codes for CASSASTGLEQYF. The chain couples TRBV9 to TRBJ2-7; TRBD1 aligns across 7 bases. Germline V CDR1 and CDR2: SGDLS, YYNGEE. After removal of 3 bases from V and 7 bases from J, the junction contained 7 bases not matched to a gene. This CDR3 contains 13 residues.

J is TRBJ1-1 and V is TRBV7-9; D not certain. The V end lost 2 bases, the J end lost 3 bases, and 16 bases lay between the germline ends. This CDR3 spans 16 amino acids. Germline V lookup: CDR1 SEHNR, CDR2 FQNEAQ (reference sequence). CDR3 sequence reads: CASSLPWSGRDTEAFF. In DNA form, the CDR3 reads TGTGCCAGCAGCTTACCATGGTCGGGGAGGGACACTGAAGCTTTCTTT.

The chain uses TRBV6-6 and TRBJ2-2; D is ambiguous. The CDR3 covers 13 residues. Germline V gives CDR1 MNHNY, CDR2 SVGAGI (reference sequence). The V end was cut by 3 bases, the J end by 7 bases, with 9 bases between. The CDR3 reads CASSYATGGELFF. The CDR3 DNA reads TGTGCCAGCAGTTATGCAACCGGCGGGGAGCTGTTTTTT.

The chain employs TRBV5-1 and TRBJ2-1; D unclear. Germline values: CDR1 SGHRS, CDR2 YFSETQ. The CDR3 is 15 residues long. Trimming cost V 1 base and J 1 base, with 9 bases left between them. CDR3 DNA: TGCGCCAGCAGCTTGCTTCGCGGTTCCTACAATGAGCAGTTCTTC. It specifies CASSLLRGSYNEQFF.

CDR3: CASSLGLADTGELFF. DNA for the CDR3: TGCGCCAGCAGCTTGGGACTAGCGGACACCGGGGAGCTGTTTTTT. V and J are TRBV5-1 and TRBJ2-2; TRBD2 matches 9 bases. Germline assignment: CDR1 SGHRS and CDR2 YFSETQ. The CDR3 contains 15 residues. J gave up 3 bases and V 0 bases, and 0 bases lay outside the gene matches.

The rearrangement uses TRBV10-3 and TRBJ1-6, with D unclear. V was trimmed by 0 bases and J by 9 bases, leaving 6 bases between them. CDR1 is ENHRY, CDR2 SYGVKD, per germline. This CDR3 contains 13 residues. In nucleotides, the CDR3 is TGTGCCATCAGTGAGTCGGGGAGTTCACCCCTCCACTTT. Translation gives CAISESGSSPLHF.

The CDR3 sequence: CASSYGAGGRYEQYF. CDR3 sequence (DNA): TGTGCCAGCAGCTACGGGGCGGGGGGTCGTTACGAGCAGTACTTC. The chain is built from TRBV7-8 and TRBJ2-7; TRBD2 matches 8 bases. This CDR3 has 15 amino acids. Trimming took 4 bases from V and 4 from J; bases not matched to a gene: 9. Germline CDR1 is SGHVS and CDR2 is FQNEAQ.

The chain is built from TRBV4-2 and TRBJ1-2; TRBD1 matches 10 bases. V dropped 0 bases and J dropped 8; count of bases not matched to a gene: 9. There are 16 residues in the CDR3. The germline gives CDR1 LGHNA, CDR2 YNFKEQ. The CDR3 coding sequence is TGTGCCAGCAGCCAAGATGATTGGACAGGGGGTCGAGGCTACACCTTC. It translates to CASSQDDWTGGRGYTF.

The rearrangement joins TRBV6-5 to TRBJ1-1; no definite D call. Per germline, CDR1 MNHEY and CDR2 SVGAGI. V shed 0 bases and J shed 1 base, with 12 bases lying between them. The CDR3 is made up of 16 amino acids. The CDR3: CASSYSGGLWNTEAFF. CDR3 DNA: TGTGCCAGCAGTTACTCGGGAGGGCTTTGGAACACTGAAGCTTTCTTT.

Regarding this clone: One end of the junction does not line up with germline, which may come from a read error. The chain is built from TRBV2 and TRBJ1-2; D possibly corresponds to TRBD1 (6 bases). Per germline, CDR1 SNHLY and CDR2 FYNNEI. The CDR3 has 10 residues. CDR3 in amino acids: CASSGTVVYF. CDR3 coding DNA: TGTGCCAGCAGTGGGACAGTTGTTTACTTC. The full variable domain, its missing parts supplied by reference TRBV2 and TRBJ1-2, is EPEVTQTPSHQVTQMGQEVILRCVPISNHLYFYWYRQILGQKVEFLVSFYNNEISEKSEIFDDQFSVERPDGSNFTLKIRSTKLEDSAMYFCASSGTVVYFGSGTRLTVV.

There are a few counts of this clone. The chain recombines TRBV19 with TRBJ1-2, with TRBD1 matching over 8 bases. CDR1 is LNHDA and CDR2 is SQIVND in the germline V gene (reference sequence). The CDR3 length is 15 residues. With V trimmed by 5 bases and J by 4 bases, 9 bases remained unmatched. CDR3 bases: TGTGCCAGTAGTGGTTCAGGGGGCCACGTCTATGGCTACACCTTC. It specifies CASSGSGGHVYGYTF. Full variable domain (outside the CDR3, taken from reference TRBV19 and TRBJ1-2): DGGITQSPKYLFRKEGQNVTLSCEQNLNHDAMYWYRQDPGQGLRLIYYSQIVNDFQKGDIAEGYSVSREKKESFPLTVTSAQKNPTAFYLCASSGSGGHVYGYTFGSGTRLTVV.

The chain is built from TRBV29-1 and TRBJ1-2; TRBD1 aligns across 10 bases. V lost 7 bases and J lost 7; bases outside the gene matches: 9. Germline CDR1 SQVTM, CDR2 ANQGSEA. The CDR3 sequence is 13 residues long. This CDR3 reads CSAMTGGASGYTF. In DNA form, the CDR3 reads TGCAGCGCTATGACAGGGGGCGCAAGTGGCTACACCTTC.